This T cell receptor (beta chain) was retrieved from a study of blood T cell repertoires in COVID-19. At the level of the study: Some COVID-19 samples were acute and others convalescent; all came from the United States, Italy and Spain. PBMCs, B-cell-depleted T cells, or T cells provided the cDNA or gDNA that made up the material.

This clone showed up just a few times. Original methodology: Amplification of reference gene primers provided the estimated nucleated cell counts. Clones were read by immunoSEQ multiplex PCR, and TCRdb kept only the in-frame ones, dropping some. V and J calls and clone size are given by that table; D and trimming were obtained from the DNA. Here the sample spans tens of thousands of clones, roughly 80% being singletons. Trimming cost V 5 bases and J 1 base, with 11 bases left between them. Germline-derived CDR1 and CDR2 are SGHNT and YENEEA. The CDR3 is made up of 14 amino acids. Sequenced: peripheral blood. The receptor was derived from a woman in her 70s with acute or convalescent COVID-19. The V and J genes are TRBV11-3 and TRBJ1-1; tentative D call: TRBD1 (5 bases). The CDR3 loop reads CASSQNQGNTEAFF. The CDR3 nucleotides read TGTGCCAGCAGCCAAAACCAGGGGAACACTGAAGCTTTCTTT.